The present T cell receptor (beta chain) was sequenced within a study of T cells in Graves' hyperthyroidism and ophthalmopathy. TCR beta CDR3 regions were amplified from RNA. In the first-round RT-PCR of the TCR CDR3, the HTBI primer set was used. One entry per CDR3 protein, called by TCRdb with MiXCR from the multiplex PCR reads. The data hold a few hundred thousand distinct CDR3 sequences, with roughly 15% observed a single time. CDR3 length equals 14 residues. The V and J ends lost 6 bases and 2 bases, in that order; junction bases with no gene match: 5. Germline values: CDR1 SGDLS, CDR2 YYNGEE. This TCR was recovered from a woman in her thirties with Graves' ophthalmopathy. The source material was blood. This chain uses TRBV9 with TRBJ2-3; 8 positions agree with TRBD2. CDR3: CASNLAGFTDTQYF. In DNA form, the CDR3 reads TGTGCCAGCAATCTAGCGGGCTTCACAGATACGCAGTATTTT.